The 26 T cell receptor beta chains below come from one sample, sequenced in a study of T cell responses to AZD1222 COVID-19 vaccine (dated by TCRdb to the early 2020s). The label giving this sample's time point can be read as: baseline before first vaccination. Library method: the immunoSEQ multiplex PCR assay. The table was pulled from immuneACCESS by TCRdb, which kept in-frame rearrangements only. Such tables lose some clones; where checked, under half of the loss comes from unresolved V genes, and the rest has no known cause. Within this sample are approximately 150,000 clones, with roughly 90% of them counted one time only. Jointly, the top ten make up approximately 3.1% of the sample. The specimen comprised peripheral blood, sampled on day 0 of AZD1222 vaccination. The receptors were gathered from an adult in good health.

V usage is TRBV6-2 or TRBV6-3 and J usage is TRBJ1-5; the match to TRBD1 covers 12 bases. V was clipped by 5 bases and J by 4 bases; unmatched bases: 3. This CDR3 has 15 amino acids. The germline CDR1 and CDR2 sequences are MNHEY and SVGEGT. This CDR3 is CASSKGQGANQPQHF. CDR3 DNA: TGTGCCAGCAGTAAGGGACAGGGGGCTAATCAGCCCCAGCATTTT.

V is TRBV6-5 and J is TRBJ1-2, with no clear D. V lost 6 bases, J lost 4 bases, and 18 bases lay in between. This CDR3 is 15 amino acids long. CDR1 and CDR2 from the germline V gene are MNHEY and SVGAGI. The CDR3 bases are TGTGCCAGCAGCCCCCCCGCGCTGCTTTCCTATGGCTACACCTTC. This sequence encodes CASSPPALLSYGYTF.

The chain carries TRBV10-3 and TRBJ1-3; no clear D. The CDR3 runs to 12 residues. From germline, CDR1 is ENHRY and CDR2 SYGVKD. V was clipped by 4 bases and J by 1 base, with 2 bases between them. This CDR3 reads CAISGSGNTIYF. CDR3 bases: TGTGCCATCAGTGGTTCTGGAAACACCATATATTTT.

The chain combines TRBV7-9 with TRBJ1-2, with 10 bases that match TRBD1. The CDR3 consists of 15 residues. In germline, CDR1 is SEHNR, CDR2 FQNEAQ (reference sequence). V lost 1 base, J lost 7 bases, and 6 bases stayed unmatched. This CDR3 reads CASSLVGQGFGGYTF. CDR3 nucleotides: TGTGCCAGCAGCTTAGTGGGACAGGGGTTCGGTGGCTACACCTTC.

The genes are TRBV18 and TRBJ1-3, with D tentatively TRBD1 (5 bases). CDR1 is KGHSH and CDR2 is LQKENI in the germline V gene. Trimming took 5 bases from V and 2 from J, leaving 10 bases between them. CDR3 length: 14 amino acids. CDR3 region: CASSTQGAGNTIYF. The DNA for the CDR3 is TGTGCCAGCTCAACCCAGGGTGCTGGAAACACCATATATTTT.

J is TRBJ2-1 and V is TRBV4-1; tentative D call: TRBD1 (6 bases). The CDR3 spans 17 residues. Germline V gene sequence: CDR1 MGHRA, CDR2 YSYEKL. V lost 1 base, J lost 6 bases, and 19 bases lay in between. CDR3 residues: CASSQGGTKTGGNEQFF. CDR3 coding DNA: TGCGCCAGCAGCCAAGGGGGAACGAAGACAGGAGGCAATGAGCAGTTCTTC.

The CDR3 DNA follows: TGTGCCAGCAGCTTAGACCCCTGGGCGACTACGAGGGCGGAGACCCAGTACTTC. It codes for CASSLDPWATTRAETQYF. The V gene is TRBV11-3, the J gene TRBJ2-5; tentatively, D is TRBD2 (5 bases). The V gene's germline CDR1 is SGHNT and CDR2 YENEEA. V was clipped by 0 bases and J by 5 bases, with 22 bases between them. This CDR3 comprises 18 residues.

The chain is built from TRBV2 and TRBJ2-2; TRBD2 matches 13 bases. The CDR3 is 16 amino acids. Unmatched junction bases numbered 6, after V lost 6 bases and J lost 5 bases. The germline gives CDR1 SNHLY, CDR2 FYNNEI. The CDR3 is CASSGLAGAGTGELFF. CDR3 bases: TGTGCCAGCAGCGGACTAGCGGGGGCGGGGACCGGGGAGCTGTTTTTT. The complete variable domain, with remaining parts taken from reference TRBV2 and TRBJ2-2, reads EPEVTQTPSHQVTQMGQEVILRCVPISNHLYFYWYRQILGQKVEFLVSFYNNEISEKSEIFDDQFSVERPDGSNFTLKIRSTKLEDSAMYFCASSGLAGAGTGELFFGEGSRLTVL.

This sequence joins TRBV6-2 or TRBV6-3 and TRBJ1-1; tentative D call: TRBD1 (5 bases). The CDR3 is 15 residues long. Germline CDR1 MNHEY, CDR2 SVGEGT. Trimming took off 0 bases at V and 1 base at J, with 9 bases between the two ends. The CDR3 bases are TGTGCCAGCAGTTACTCACCCGGACAGAACACTGAAGCTTTCTTT. Its translation: CASSYSPGQNTEAFF.

The chain combines TRBV7-2 with TRBJ1-1; D is ambiguous. The germline V gene has CDR1 SGHTA and CDR2 FQGNSA. CDR3 length: 13 amino acids. V was shortened by 5 bases and J by 2 bases, with 9 bases between the two germline ends. The DNA for the CDR3 is TGTGCCAGCAGCGGGTTTCGAAACACTGAAGCTTTCTTT. Amino acid sequence: CASSGFRNTEAFF.

This chain joins TRBV11-3 and TRBJ1-3, with D maybe TRBD1 (5 bases). V was clipped by 4 bases and J by 0 bases, with 7 bases between them. This CDR3 has 14 residues. Germline V gives CDR1 SGHNT, CDR2 YENEEA. The CDR3 region has the DNA TGTGCCAGCAGCTCTGGGGGCTCTGGAAACACCATATATTTT. This codes for CASSSGGSGNTIYF. Full variable domain (rest looked up from reference TRBV11-3 and TRBJ1-3): EAGVVQSPRYKIIEKKQPVAFWCNPISGHNTLYWYLQNLGQGPELLIRYENEEAVDDSQLPKDRFSAERLKGVDSTLKIQPAELGDSAVYLCASSSGGSGNTIYFGEGSWLTVV.

V gene TRBV4-3 combines with J gene TRBJ2-5; TRBD1 aligns across 9 bases. Germline lookup yields CDR1 LGHNA and CDR2 YSLEER. CDR3 length: 15 amino acids. Losses at the gene ends were 4 bases for V and 4 bases for J; bases not matched to a gene: 7. CDR3 residues: CASSRTGGGGETQYF. In DNA form, the CDR3 reads TGCGCCAGCAGCCGCACAGGGGGCGGAGGAGAGACCCAGTACTTC.

The table lists this clone with a count of one. The CDR3 nucleotides are TGTGCCAGCAGTCCCATTGAGGGATCCTACGAGCAGTACTTC. Protein: CASSPIEGSYEQYF. This chain connects TRBV27 to TRBJ2-7; tentatively, D is TRBD2 (5 bases). The germline V gene encodes CDR1 MNHEY and CDR2 SMNVEV (reference sequence). The CDR3 extends over 14 amino acids. V was trimmed by 5 bases and J by 1 base, leaving 12 bases between them.

This chain links TRBV27 with TRBJ1-2; TRBD1 matches 11 bases. Per the germline V gene, CDR1 is MNHEY and CDR2 is SMNVEV (reference sequence). CDR3 length equals 13 residues. The V segment lost 7 bases and the J segment 8 bases; nucleotides outside the gene matches: 6. CDR3 residues: CASKGQGAGGYTF. The CDR3 DNA follows: TGTGCCAGCAAAGGACAGGGGGCGGGCGGCTACACCTTC.

The chain employs TRBV29-1 and TRBJ1-2, with D possibly TRBD1 on 5 matching bases. The CDR3 runs 14 residues. Trimming left V 2 bases short and J 7 bases short, with 17 bases between. Per the germline V gene, CDR1 is SQVTM and CDR2 is ANQGSEA. CDR3 residues: CSVEWDSLMSGYTF. The DNA for the CDR3 is TGCAGCGTTGAATGGGACTCCTTAATGAGTGGCTACACCTTC.

The rearrangement links TRBV5-4 to TRBJ2-7; 8 nucleotides match TRBD1. From germline, CDR1 is SGHNT and CDR2 YYREEE (reference sequence). With V trimmed by 6 bases and J by 4 bases, 9 bases remained unmatched. CDR3 length equals 14 residues. CDR3 DNA: TGTGCCAGCACCATGGGGACAGGCGCTTACGAGCAGTACTTC. As protein: CASTMGTGAYEQYF.

In DNA, the CDR3 is TGTGCCAGCAGCTTACTGGCAGGGGGAGGCTCTGGGGCCAACGTCCTGACTTTC. This sequence encodes CASSLLAGGGSGANVLTF. This chain links TRBV7-6 with TRBJ2-6, with D possibly TRBD1 on 7 matching bases. Trimming left V 2 bases short and J 0 bases short, with 14 bases between. From germline, CDR1 is SGHVS and CDR2 FNYEAQ. This CDR3 region has 18 residues.

The J gene is TRBJ1-2, the V gene TRBV9; D unresolved. This CDR3 has 12 residues. Trimming took 0 bases from V and 8 from J, leaving 8 bases between them. Per the germline V gene, CDR1 is SGDLS and CDR2 is YYNGEE. The CDR3, as DNA: TGTGCCAGCAGCGTAGGAGGGAAAGGCTACACCTTC. Translation: CASSVGGKGYTF. The full variable domain, rest sourced from reference TRBV9 and TRBJ1-2, is DSGVTQTPKHLITATGQRVTLRCSPRSGDLSVYWYQQSLDQGLQFLIQYYNGEERAKGNILERFSAQQFPDLHSELNLSSLELGDSALYFCASSVGGKGYTFGSGTRLTVV.

The rearrangement joins TRBV9 to TRBJ2-1; D tentatively reads TRBD1 or TRBD2 (6 bases each). CDR3 length: 16 amino acids. The germline CDR1 and CDR2 sequences are SGDLS and YYNGEE. Trimming cost V 0 bases and J 5 bases, with 15 bases left between them. This chain's CDR3 is CASSVGIRGPDNEQFF. CDR3 coding DNA: TGTGCCAGCAGCGTAGGGATACGGGGGCCCGACAATGAGCAGTTCTTC.

The V and J genes are TRBV5-5 and TRBJ2-6; perhaps TRBD1 as D (5 bases). Germline V gene data show CDR1 as SGHKS and CDR2 as YYEKEE (reference sequence). The CDR3 has 16 residues. Trimming removed 5 bases at V and 2 bases at J, with 14 bases between. The DNA of the CDR3 is TGTGCCAGCAGTTTTGACAGCCCGCCTGGGGCCAACGTCCTGACTTTC. Protein: CASSFDSPPGANVLTF.

The V and J genes are TRBV27 and TRBJ1-4; 11 bases match TRBD1. J lost 3 bases, V lost 5 bases, and 8 bases had no gene match. Germline CDR1 MNHEY, CDR2 SMNVEV (reference sequence). CDR3 length equals 17 residues. The CDR3 DNA follows: TGTGCCAGCAGTCCCGGACAGGGGGCTTATTCTAATGAAAAACTGTTTTTT. It specifies CASSPGQGAYSNEKLFF.

The chain joins TRBV5-1 to TRBJ1-6; D might be TRBD1 (6 bases). V was pared by 3 bases and J by 7 bases, with 11 bases between. The CDR3 covers 14 residues. The germline gives CDR1 SGHRS, CDR2 YFSETQ. Written as DNA, the CDR3 is TGCGCCAGCAGCTCGGACAGTCAGAATTCACCCCTCCACTTT. Translating it yields CASSSDSQNSPLHF. Full variable domain (rest looked up from reference TRBV5-1 and TRBJ1-6): KAGVTQTPRYLIKTRGQQVTLSCSPISGHRSVSWYQQTPGQGLQFLFEYFSETQRNKGNFPGRFSGRQFSNSRSEMNVSTLELGDSALYLCASSSDSQNSPLHFGNGTRLTVT.

V gene TRBV11-2 combines with J gene TRBJ2-7; 7 positions agree with TRBD2. Germline assignment: CDR1 SGHAT and CDR2 FQNNGV. Losses at the gene ends were 5 bases for V and 3 bases for J; bases not matched to a gene: 10. CDR3 size: 15 residues. The CDR3, as DNA: TGTGCCAGCAGCCGGGAGCGGGGCAGCATCTACGAGCAGTACTTC. Its protein is CASSRERGSIYEQYF.

V is TRBV3-1 (or the pseudogene TRBV3-2) and J is TRBJ1-2; the D is unclear. Trimming left V 2 bases short and J 8 bases short, with 12 bases between. Germline-derived CDR1 and CDR2 are LGHDT and YNNKEL (reference sequence). The CDR3 covers 13 residues. CDR3 bases: TGTGCCAGCAGCCAACGGGCAGCCCCCGGCTACACCTTC. Its protein product is CASSQRAAPGYTF.

The chain is built from TRBV2 and TRBJ1-3; D gene uncertain. This CDR3 region has 19 residues. V was shortened by 2 bases and J by 4 bases, with 24 bases between the two germline ends. CDR1 and CDR2 (germline): SNHLY, FYNNEI. The CDR3 region has the DNA TGTGCCAGCAGTGAAAAGAGGACCATTCGACACCGGAGGGGAAACACCATATATTTT. Amino acids: CASSEKRTIRHRRGNTIYF.

This clone was observed once. This CDR3 reads CASSSERNTEAFF. The CDR3 coding sequence is TGTGCCAGCAGCTCTGAGAGAAACACTGAAGCTTTCTTT. This chain joins TRBV7-2 and TRBJ1-1; D ambiguous. There are 13 residues in the CDR3. CDR1 is SGHTA and CDR2 is FQGNSA in the germline V gene. Trimming removed 4 bases at V and 2 bases at J, with 8 bases between.